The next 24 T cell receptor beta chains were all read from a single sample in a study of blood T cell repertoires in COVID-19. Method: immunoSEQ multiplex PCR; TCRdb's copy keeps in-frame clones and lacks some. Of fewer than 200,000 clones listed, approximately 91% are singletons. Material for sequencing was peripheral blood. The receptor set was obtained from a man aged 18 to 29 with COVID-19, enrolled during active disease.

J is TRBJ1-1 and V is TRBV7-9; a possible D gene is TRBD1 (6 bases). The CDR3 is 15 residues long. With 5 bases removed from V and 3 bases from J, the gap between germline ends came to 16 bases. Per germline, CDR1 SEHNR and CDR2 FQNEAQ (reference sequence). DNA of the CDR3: TGTGCCAGCAGCCCACCAGGGACATTGTACACTGAAGCTTTCTTT. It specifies CASSPPGTLYTEAFF.

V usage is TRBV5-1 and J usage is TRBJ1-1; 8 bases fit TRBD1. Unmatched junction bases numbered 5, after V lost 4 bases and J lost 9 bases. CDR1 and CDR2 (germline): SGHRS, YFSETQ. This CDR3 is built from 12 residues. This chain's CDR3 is CASSPDRVKAFF. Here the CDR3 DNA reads TGCGCCAGCAGCCCGGACAGGGTAAAAGCTTTCTTT.

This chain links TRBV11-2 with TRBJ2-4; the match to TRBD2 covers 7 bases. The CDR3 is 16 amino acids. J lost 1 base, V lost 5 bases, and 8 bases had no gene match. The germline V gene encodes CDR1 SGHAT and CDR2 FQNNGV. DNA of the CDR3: TGTGCCAGCAGCCCCAGGCTAGCGGACGCCAAAAACATTCAGTACTTC. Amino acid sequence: CASSPRLADAKNIQYF.

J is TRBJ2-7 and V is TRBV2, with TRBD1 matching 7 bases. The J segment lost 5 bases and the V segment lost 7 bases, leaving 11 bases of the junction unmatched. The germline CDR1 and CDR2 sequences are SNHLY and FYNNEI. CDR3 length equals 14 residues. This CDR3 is CASNPRGGEDEQYF. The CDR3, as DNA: TGTGCCAGCAATCCTAGAGGGGGCGAGGACGAGCAGTACTTC.

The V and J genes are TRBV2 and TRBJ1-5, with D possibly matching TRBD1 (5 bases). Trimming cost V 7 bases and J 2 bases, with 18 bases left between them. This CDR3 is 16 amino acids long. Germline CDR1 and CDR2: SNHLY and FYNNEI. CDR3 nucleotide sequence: TGTGCCAGCACCGGGGAGGGGCTTGCGCGCAATCAGCCCCAGCATTTT. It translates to CASTGEGLARNQPQHF.

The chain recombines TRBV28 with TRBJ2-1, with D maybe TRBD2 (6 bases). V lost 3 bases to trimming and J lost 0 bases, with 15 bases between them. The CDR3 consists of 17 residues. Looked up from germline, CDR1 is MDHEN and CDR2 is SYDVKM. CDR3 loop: CASSFYAGSSSYNEQFF. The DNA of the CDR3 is TGTGCCAGCAGTTTTTACGCGGGATCGAGCTCCTACAATGAGCAGTTCTTC.

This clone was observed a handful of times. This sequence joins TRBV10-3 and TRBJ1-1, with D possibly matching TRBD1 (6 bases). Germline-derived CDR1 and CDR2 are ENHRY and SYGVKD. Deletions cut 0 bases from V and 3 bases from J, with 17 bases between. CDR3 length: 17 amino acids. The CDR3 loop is CAISESTRRGWDTEAFF. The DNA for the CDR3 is TGTGCCATCAGTGAGTCGACTCGAAGGGGGTGGGACACTGAAGCTTTCTTT.

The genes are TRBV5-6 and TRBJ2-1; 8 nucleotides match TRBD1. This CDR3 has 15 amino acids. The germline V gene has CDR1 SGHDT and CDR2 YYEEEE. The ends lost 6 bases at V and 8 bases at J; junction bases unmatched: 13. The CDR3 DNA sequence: TGTGCCAGCAAGAACTACAGGGGGGCTTACGATGAGCAGTTCTTC. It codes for CASKNYRGAYDEQFF. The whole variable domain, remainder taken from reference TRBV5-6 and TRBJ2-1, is DAGVTQSPTHLIKTRGQQVTLRCSPKSGHDTVSWYQQALGQGPQFIFQYYEEEERQRGNFPDRFSGHQFPNYSSELNVNALLLGDSALYLCASKNYRGAYDEQFFGPGTRLTVL.

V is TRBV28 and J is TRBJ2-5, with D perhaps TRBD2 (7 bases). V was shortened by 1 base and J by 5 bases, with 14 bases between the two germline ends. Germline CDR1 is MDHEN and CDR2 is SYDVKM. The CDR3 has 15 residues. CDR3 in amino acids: CASSLFQGRGETQYF. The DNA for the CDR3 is TGTGCCAGCAGTTTATTCCAGGGGAGGGGGGAGACCCAGTACTTC.

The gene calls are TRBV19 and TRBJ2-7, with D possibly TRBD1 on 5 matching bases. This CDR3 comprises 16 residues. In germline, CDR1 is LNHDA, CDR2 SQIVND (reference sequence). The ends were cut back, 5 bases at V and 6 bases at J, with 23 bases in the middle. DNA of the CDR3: TGTGCCAGTAGTCCCTTGGGGCAGGACCGGCTATCCGAGCAGTACTTC. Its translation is CASSPLGQDRLSEQYF.

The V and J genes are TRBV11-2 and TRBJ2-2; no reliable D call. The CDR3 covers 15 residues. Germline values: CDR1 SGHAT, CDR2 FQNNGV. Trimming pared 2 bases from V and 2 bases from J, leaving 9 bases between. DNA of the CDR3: TGTGCCAGCAGCTTACGGCTAGGAAACACCGGGGAGCTGTTTTTT. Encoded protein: CASSLRLGNTGELFF.

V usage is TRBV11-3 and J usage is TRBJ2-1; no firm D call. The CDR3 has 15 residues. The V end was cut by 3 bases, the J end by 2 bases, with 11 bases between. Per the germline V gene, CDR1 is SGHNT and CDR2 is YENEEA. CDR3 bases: TGTGCCAGCAGCTTCGAACCGAGTACCTACAATGAGCAGTTCTTC. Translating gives CASSFEPSTYNEQFF.

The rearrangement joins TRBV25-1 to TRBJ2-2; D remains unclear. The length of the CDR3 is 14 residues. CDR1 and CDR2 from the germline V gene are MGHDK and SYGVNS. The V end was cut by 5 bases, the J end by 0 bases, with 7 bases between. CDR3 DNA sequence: TGTGCCAGCAGTCCCCAGGCGAACACCGGGGAGCTGTTTTTT. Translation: CASSPQANTGELFF.

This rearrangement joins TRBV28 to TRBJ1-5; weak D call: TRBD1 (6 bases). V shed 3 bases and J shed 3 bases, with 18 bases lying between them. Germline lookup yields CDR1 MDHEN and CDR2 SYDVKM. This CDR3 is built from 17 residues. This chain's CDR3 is CASSLGDVGHDNQPQHF. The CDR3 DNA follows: TGTGCCAGCAGTTTGGGGGATGTGGGACACGACAATCAGCCCCAGCATTTT.

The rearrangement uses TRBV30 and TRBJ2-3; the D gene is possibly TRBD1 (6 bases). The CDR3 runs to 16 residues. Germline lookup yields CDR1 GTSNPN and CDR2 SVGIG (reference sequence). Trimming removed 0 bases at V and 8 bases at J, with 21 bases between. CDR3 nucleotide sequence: TGTGCCTGGAGTGTAGGCAGTACCCGGGACACGGGTACGCAGTATTTT. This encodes CAWSVGSTRDTGTQYF.

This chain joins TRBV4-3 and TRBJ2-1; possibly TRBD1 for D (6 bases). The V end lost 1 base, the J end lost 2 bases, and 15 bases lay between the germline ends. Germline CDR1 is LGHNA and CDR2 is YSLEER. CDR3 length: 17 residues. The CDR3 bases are TGCGCCAGCAGCCAAGTAACCACGGGACACCCCTACAATGAGCAGTTCTTC. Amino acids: CASSQVTTGHPYNEQFF.

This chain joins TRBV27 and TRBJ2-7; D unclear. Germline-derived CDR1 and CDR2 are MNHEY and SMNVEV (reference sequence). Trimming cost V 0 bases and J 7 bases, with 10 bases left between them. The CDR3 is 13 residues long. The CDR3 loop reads CASSLSPSREQYF. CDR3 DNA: TGTGCCAGCAGTTTATCTCCATCTCGGGAGCAGTACTTC.

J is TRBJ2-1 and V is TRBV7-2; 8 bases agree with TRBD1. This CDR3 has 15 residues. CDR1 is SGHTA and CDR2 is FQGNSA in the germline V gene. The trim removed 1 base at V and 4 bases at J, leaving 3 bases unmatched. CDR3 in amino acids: CASSLDRGIYNEQFF. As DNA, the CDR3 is TGTGCCAGCAGCTTAGACAGGGGGATTTACAATGAGCAGTTCTTC.

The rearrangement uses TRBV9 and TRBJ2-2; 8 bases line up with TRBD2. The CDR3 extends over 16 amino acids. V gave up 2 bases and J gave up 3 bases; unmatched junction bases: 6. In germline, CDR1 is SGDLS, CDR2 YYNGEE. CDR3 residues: CASSVPGGGDTGELFF. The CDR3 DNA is TGTGCCAGCAGCGTGCCGGGAGGGGGAGACACCGGGGAGCTGTTTTTT.

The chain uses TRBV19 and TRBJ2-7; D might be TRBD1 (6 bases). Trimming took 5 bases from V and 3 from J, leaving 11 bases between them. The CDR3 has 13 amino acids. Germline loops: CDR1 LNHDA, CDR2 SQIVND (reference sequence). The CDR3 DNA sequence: TGTGCCAGTAGTGGGGTCAGGGGCTACGAGCAGTACTTC. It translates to CASSGVRGYEQYF.

CDR3 sequence (DNA): TGTGCCAGCAGCGTACAGGGAAGGGGCTACGAGCAGTACTTC. Residues: CASSVQGRGYEQYF. The chain has TRBV6-2 or TRBV6-3 and TRBJ2-7, with a tentative D call TRBD1 (6 bases). This CDR3 region has 14 residues. Per the germline V gene, CDR1 is MNHEY and CDR2 is SVGEGT. Trimming took 6 bases from V and 3 from J, leaving 15 bases between them.

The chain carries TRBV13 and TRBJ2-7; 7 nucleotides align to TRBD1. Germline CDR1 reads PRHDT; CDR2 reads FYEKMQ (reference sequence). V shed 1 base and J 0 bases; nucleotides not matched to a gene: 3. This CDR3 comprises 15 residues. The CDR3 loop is CASSLDRGISYEQYF. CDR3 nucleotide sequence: TGTGCCAGCAGCTTAGACAGGGGTATCTCCTACGAGCAGTACTTC.

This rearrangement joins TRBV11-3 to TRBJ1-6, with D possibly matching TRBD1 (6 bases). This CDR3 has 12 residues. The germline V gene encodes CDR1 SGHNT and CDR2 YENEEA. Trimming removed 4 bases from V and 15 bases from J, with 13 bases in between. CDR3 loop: CASSSGRDILHF. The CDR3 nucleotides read TGTGCCAGCAGCTCCGGCCGGGACATCCTCCACTTT. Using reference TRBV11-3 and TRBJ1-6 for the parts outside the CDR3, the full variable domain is EAGVVQSPRYKIIEKKQPVAFWCNPISGHNTLYWYLQNLGQGPELLIRYENEEAVDDSQLPKDRFSAERLKGVDSTLKIQPAELGDSAVYLCASSSGRDILHFGNGTRLTVT.

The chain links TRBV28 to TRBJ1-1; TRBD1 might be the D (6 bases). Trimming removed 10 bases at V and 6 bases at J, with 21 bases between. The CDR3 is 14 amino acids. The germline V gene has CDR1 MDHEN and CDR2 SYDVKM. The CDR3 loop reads CATHNPGARAEAFF. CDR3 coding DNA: TGTGCCACTCACAACCCAGGGGCAAGGGCTGAAGCTTTCTTT.